The next 27 T cell receptor beta chains were all read from a single sample in a study of T cell responses to AZD1222 COVID-19 vaccine. The protocol was immunoSEQ multiplex PCR, while the TCRdb copy is restricted to in-frame clones and leaves out a portion. This sample carries about 110,000 clones, approximately 86% of them seen once, and the ten largest clones take approximately 5%. Sequences were derived from peripheral blood, sampled on day 0 of AZD1222 vaccination. Every receptor here comes from an adult in good health.

This clone was recorded a few times. The V call is TRBV27, the J call TRBJ2-3, with 8 bases fitting TRBD1. The germline V gene encodes CDR1 MNHEY and CDR2 SMNVEV (reference sequence). J gave up 7 bases and V 4 bases, and 22 bases lay outside the gene matches. There are 19 residues in the CDR3. As DNA, the CDR3 is TGTGCCAGCAGTTCCCTCTTTCTTCGACCGGGACAGGAGAGCTATACGCAGTATTTT. This codes for CASSSLFLRPGQESYTQYF.

V gene TRBV6-2 or TRBV6-3 combines with J gene TRBJ2-3; unclear D gene. The CDR3 spans 16 residues. Germline values: CDR1 MNHEY, CDR2 SVGEGT. Trimming shortened V by 5 bases and J by 2 bases, and 17 bases separated the two germline ends. CDR3 nucleotide sequence: TGTGCCAGCAGTCCCCCCGGAGATCGACACACAGATACGCAGTATTTT. Protein: CASSPPGDRHTDTQYF.

The chain has TRBV10-3 and TRBJ1-2, with D perhaps matching TRBD1 (5 bases). V was pared by 6 bases and J by 7 bases, with 21 bases between. Germline-derived CDR1 and CDR2 are ENHRY and SYGVKD. This CDR3 has 15 residues. CDR3: CAISEQVDRVLGYTF. The CDR3 nucleotides read TGTGCCATCAGCGAACAGGTGGATCGTGTTCTTGGCTACACCTTC.

This chain links TRBV12-3 or TRBV12-4 with TRBJ2-5; D is undetermined. V lost 5 bases, J lost 2 bases, and 9 bases lay in between. There are 13 residues in the CDR3. CDR3 residues: CASSQDTQETQYF. The CDR3 DNA sequence: TGTGCCAGCAGTCAAGACACTCAAGAGACCCAGTACTTC.

The chain combines TRBV4-2 with TRBJ2-1, with TRBD2 as a possible D gene (6 bases). The CDR3 sequence is 18 residues long. With 0 bases removed from V and 2 bases from J, the gap between germline ends came to 17 bases. Germline CDR1 is LGHNA and CDR2 is YNFKEQ. CDR3 nucleotides: TGTGCCAGCAGCCAAGATAGTTTAGCGGCGGATACCTACAATGAGCAGTTCTTC. Translated: CASSQDSLAADTYNEQFF.

About this clone itself: This CDR3 is also generated by other DNA sequences in the sample. This CDR3 is CASSDVGRADTQYF. The DNA of the CDR3 is TGTGCCAGCAGTGACGTCGGGAGGGCAGATACGCAGTATTTT. This chain uses TRBV2 with TRBJ2-3, with 8 nucleotides matching TRBD2. Germline lookup yields CDR1 SNHLY and CDR2 FYNNEI. J lost 4 bases, V lost 3 bases, and 3 bases had no gene match. The CDR3 loop spans 14 amino acids.

This rearrangement joins TRBV10-3 to TRBJ1-1; D uncertain. Trimming took 6 bases from V and 12 from J, leaving 17 bases between them. The germline V gene encodes CDR1 ENHRY and CDR2 SYGVKD. The CDR3 loop spans 12 amino acids. CDR3 sequence reads: CAIRPRMEIPFF. CDR3 nucleotide sequence: TGTGCCATCAGGCCCCGCATGGAAATCCCTTTCTTT.

This sequence joins TRBV10-3 and TRBJ2-7; 9 bases align to TRBD2. This CDR3 region has 16 residues. CDR1 is ENHRY and CDR2 is SYGVKD in the germline V gene. V lost 2 bases, J lost 2 bases, and 7 bases stayed unmatched. The CDR3 loop reads CAISEGTSSSAYEQYF. CDR3 sequence (DNA): TGTGCCATCAGTGAGGGGACTAGCTCCTCCGCCTACGAGCAGTACTTC.

This chain joins TRBV4-1 and TRBJ2-2; 9 nucleotides line up with TRBD2. Germline trimming cut 4 bases from V and 3 bases from J; bases unmatched to any gene: 12. The CDR3 sequence is 18 residues long. Germline CDR1 reads MGHRA; CDR2 reads YSYEKL. The CDR3 sequence: CASSLQGTREGHTGELFF. The CDR3 DNA sequence: TGCGCCAGCAGCCTTCAAGGGACGCGGGAGGGTCACACCGGGGAGCTGTTTTTT.

This clone has a single count. The chain uses TRBV3-1 (or the pseudogene TRBV3-2) and TRBJ1-2; 8 positions match TRBD1. CDR1 and CDR2 (germline): LGHDT, YNNKEL (reference sequence). After removal of 0 bases from V and 4 bases from J, the junction contained 4 bases not matched to a gene. The CDR3 has 15 amino acids. The CDR3 DNA follows: TGTGCCAGCAGCCAAGAAGGACAGGGAGGCTATGGCTACACCTTC. It specifies CASSQEGQGGYGYTF.

This chain connects TRBV7-2 to TRBJ1-1, with D hard to call. The CDR3 length is 14 residues. The ends were cut back, 2 bases at V and 0 bases at J, with 7 bases in the middle. Germline CDR1 reads SGHTA; CDR2 reads FQGNSA. CDR3 sequence: CASSLKLMNTEAFF. The CDR3 DNA sequence: TGTGCCAGCAGCTTAAAGCTCATGAACACTGAAGCTTTCTTT.

The gene calls are TRBV5-5 and TRBJ1-2, with D maybe TRBD1 (6 bases). Trimming stripped 1 base from V and 8 bases from J, with 9 bases between. The germline gives CDR1 SGHKS, CDR2 YYEKEE (reference sequence). The CDR3 is 12 amino acids. CDR3 in DNA: TGTGCCAGCAGCTTGACAGGGAACGGCTACACCTTC. Translation gives CASSLTGNGYTF.

The chain employs TRBV15 and TRBJ2-1; possibly TRBD1 for D (5 bases). Trimming pared 3 bases from V and 2 bases from J, leaving 8 bases between. This CDR3 is 14 amino acids long. Looked up from germline, CDR1 is LNHNV and CDR2 is YYDKDF (reference sequence). DNA for the CDR3: TGTGCCACCAGCAGGCGACAGACCTACAATGAGCAGTTCTTC. It encodes CATSRRQTYNEQFF.

The rearrangement joins TRBV21-1 to TRBJ1-1. TRBV21-1 is flagged as a pseudogene. The CDR3 length is 13 residues. The CDR3 coding sequence is TGTGCCAGCAGCGCGGTCAAGGGCACTGAAGCTTTCTTT. Protein product: CASSAVKGTEAFF.

The chain couples TRBV6-2 or TRBV6-3 to TRBJ2-7; D gene uncertain. This CDR3 comprises 12 residues. In germline, CDR1 is MNHEY, CDR2 SVGEGT. The germline V and J ends were trimmed by 6 bases and 2 bases, with 8 bases remaining between them. As DNA, the CDR3 is TGTGCCAGCAGCCTCGCCACCTACGAGCAGTACTTC. Amino acids: CASSLATYEQYF.

This clone was seen a few times. The chain employs TRBV28 and TRBJ1-3; D might be TRBD1 (6 bases). The CDR3 runs 15 residues. Germline V gives CDR1 MDHEN, CDR2 SYDVKM. Trimming took 4 bases from V and 3 from J, leaving 13 bases between them. The CDR3 is CASSSLQGGGNTIYF. The CDR3 bases are TGTGCCAGCAGTTCCTTACAGGGTGGTGGAAACACCATATATTTT.

This chain connects TRBV11-2 to TRBJ1-1; D is perhaps TRBD1 (5 bases). The V end lost 0 bases, the J end lost 10 bases, and 12 bases lay between the germline ends. This CDR3 has 13 residues. Germline V lookup: CDR1 SGHAT, CDR2 FQNNGV. In DNA form, the CDR3 reads TGTGCCAGCAGCTTAGATTTAGGGCAGGGAGCTTTCTTT. It translates to CASSLDLGQGAFF.

V usage is TRBV19 and J usage is TRBJ1-4, with TRBD1 matching over 10 bases. J lost 4 bases, V lost 6 bases, and 2 bases had no gene match. The germline V gene encodes CDR1 LNHDA and CDR2 SQIVND (reference sequence). The CDR3 spans 14 residues. The CDR3 DNA follows: TGTGCCAGTAGGGGGACAGGGGTTAATGAAAAACTGTTTTTT. It specifies CASRGTGVNEKLFF.

This clone was observed a few times. This chain uses TRBV3-1 (or the pseudogene TRBV3-2) with TRBJ1-3; D ambiguous. Germline V CDR1 and CDR2: LGHDT, YNNKEL (reference sequence). V was clipped by 0 bases and J by 4 bases, with 4 bases between them. CDR3 size: 13 residues. CDR3 sequence (DNA): TGTGCCAGCAGCCAAGACAGGGGAAACACCATATATTTT. It specifies CASSQDRGNTIYF.

The chain joins TRBV7-8 to TRBJ2-5; tentative D call: TRBD1 (6 bases). There are 15 residues in the CDR3. V shed 3 bases and J shed 5 bases, with 16 bases lying between them. The germline gives CDR1 SGHVS, CDR2 FQNEAQ. CDR3 sequence (DNA): TGTGCCAGCAGCTTGGCCAGGCTTCAGGGGGAGACCCAGTACTTC. Amino acids: CASSLARLQGETQYF. Full variable domain (missing parts from reference TRBV7-8 and TRBJ2-5): GAGVSQSPRYKVAKRGQDVALRCDPISGHVSLFWYQQALGQGPEFLTYFQNEAQLDKSGLPSDRFFAERPEGSVSTLKIQRTQQEDSAVYLCASSLARLQGETQYFGPGTRLLVL.

The V gene is TRBV7-8, the J gene TRBJ1-6, with 7 bases that match TRBD1. The V and J ends lost 3 bases and 6 bases, in that order; junction bases with no gene match: 2. CDR1 and CDR2 from the germline V gene are SGHVS and FQNEAQ. The CDR3 contains 14 residues. CDR3 region: CASSLGDSNSPLHF. CDR3 nucleotides: TGTGCCAGCAGCTTGGGGGACAGTAATTCACCCCTCCACTTT.

V and J are TRBV6-1 and TRBJ2-5; no clear D. V was pared by 2 bases and J by 6 bases, with 10 bases between. This CDR3 comprises 13 residues. Germline values: CDR1 MNHNS, CDR2 SASEGT. The CDR3 sequence: CASSESERQTQYF. The CDR3 DNA follows: TGTGCCAGCAGTGAATCGGAGAGGCAGACCCAGTACTTC.

The count of this clone is one. The gene calls are TRBV5-1 and TRBJ2-3, with unresolved D. Trimming left V 4 bases short and J 2 bases short, with 8 bases between. The germline CDR1 and CDR2 sequences are SGHRS and YFSETQ. The CDR3 is 13 amino acids. CDR3 in amino acids: CASSTYPTDTQYF. The DNA of the CDR3 is TGCGCCAGCAGCACGTACCCCACAGATACGCAGTATTTT.

The CDR3 loop is CAISLDRGGDTQYF. In nucleotides, the CDR3 is TGTGCCATCAGCCTGGACAGGGGAGGAGATACGCAGTATTTT. The rearrangement uses TRBV10-3 and TRBJ2-3, with 9 positions matching TRBD1. In germline, CDR1 is ENHRY, CDR2 SYGVKD. V shed 6 bases, J shed 5 bases, and the junction held 6 bases outside the gene matches. The CDR3 loop spans 14 amino acids.

The chain combines TRBV29-1 with TRBJ2-5; 9 bases are a match to TRBD1. This CDR3 region has 16 residues. Germline CDR1 reads SQVTM; CDR2 reads ANQGSEA. With 5 bases clipped from V and 0 bases from J, the junction kept 10 bases outside the gene matches. CDR3 sequence: CSVNLGQGNYQETQYF. As DNA, the CDR3 is TGCAGCGTTAACCTGGGACAGGGTAATTACCAAGAGACCCAGTACTTC.

In DNA form, the CDR3 reads TGTGCCAGCAGTCGTACAGGGTCCGAGCAGTACTTC. This translates into CASSRTGSEQYF. The J gene is TRBJ2-7, the V gene TRBV12-3 or TRBV12-4, with a possible D match to TRBD1 (6 bases). The length of the CDR3 is 12 residues. The ends were cut back, 5 bases at V and 6 bases at J, with 11 bases in the middle.

CDR3 sequence (DNA): TGTGCCAGCAGTCCGACTAGCGGGGGGGCCTTCGGGGAGCTGTTTTTT. It yields the protein CASSPTSGGAFGELFF. The V call is TRBV28, the J call TRBJ2-2, with 14 bases that match TRBD2. Per germline, CDR1 MDHEN and CDR2 SYDVKM. V gave up 5 bases and J gave up 7 bases; unmatched junction bases: 6. CDR3 size: 16 residues.